The 13 T cell receptor beta chains below come from one sample, sequenced in a study of cytomegalovirus exposure and HLA in healthy donors. In the PCR, 60 Vbeta and 13 Jbeta primers were used. The table came from immunoSEQ multiplex PCR; TCRdb's copy has only in-frame clones and leaves some out. The table records about 160,000 clones, less than 90% of them present only once. The specimen was PBMCs. The receptors shown here come from a woman under 30 in good health and CMV-seronegative.

The chain is built from TRBV27 and TRBJ2-5; 8 nucleotides match TRBD2. There are 17 residues in the CDR3. The germline V gene has CDR1 MNHEY and CDR2 SMNVEV (reference sequence). J lost 0 bases, V lost 2 bases, and 8 bases had no gene match. CDR3 in amino acids: CASSLGRREAHQETQYF. The CDR3 nucleotides are TGTGCCAGCAGTTTAGGGAGGCGGGAGGCACACCAAGAGACCCAGTACTTC.

The chain joins TRBV9 to TRBJ2-1, with D tentatively TRBD2 (6 bases). This CDR3 spans 16 amino acids. V lost 3 bases and J 0 bases, leaving 13 bases between the germline ends. CDR1 and CDR2 from the germline V gene are SGDLS and YYNGEE. The CDR3 reads CASSALSGSSYNEQFF. In nucleotides, the CDR3 is TGTGCCAGCAGCGCCCTTAGCGGAAGCTCCTACAATGAGCAGTTCTTC.

This clone was picked up one time. The V and J genes are TRBV2 and TRBJ1-1, with D possibly TRBD1 on 6 matching bases. The V gene's germline CDR1 is SNHLY and CDR2 FYNNEI. The CDR3 runs to 16 residues. Trimming stripped 9 bases from V and 0 bases from J, with 20 bases between. This CDR3 reads CARQSGTRSLNTEAFF. The CDR3 nucleotides are TGTGCCAGGCAGTCGGGGACACGGAGCTTGAACACTGAAGCTTTCTTT.

This chain joins TRBV28 and TRBJ1-2, with 7 bases fitting TRBD1. The CDR3 has 14 residues. The V segment lost 7 bases and the J segment 5 bases; nucleotides outside the gene matches: 10. The germline V gene has CDR1 MDHEN and CDR2 SYDVKM. The CDR3 bases are TGTGCCAGCACCGGGGCCGGGACAGTTTATGGCTACACCTTC. Translated, it gives CASTGAGTVYGYTF.

The chain uses TRBV7-8 and TRBJ2-5; D possibly corresponds to TRBD1 (6 bases). TRBJ2-7 matches the DNA end more closely, so the J call is doubtful. Germline loops: CDR1 SGHVS, CDR2 FQNEAQ. The CDR3 runs 14 residues. In DNA, the CDR3 is TGTGCCAGCAGCTTAATTGGCAGGGACAACGAGCAGTACTTC. The encoded protein is CASSLIGRDNEQYF.

The chain employs TRBV30 and TRBJ2-3; TRBD1 matches 8 bases. The CDR3 runs to 13 residues. The germline V gene has CDR1 GTSNPN and CDR2 SVGIG (reference sequence). The CDR3 DNA reads as TGTGCTAGTCGACAGGGGCCCCAAGATACGCAGTATTTT. Protein sequence: CASRQGPQDTQYF. The whole variable domain, remainder taken from reference TRBV30 and TRBJ2-3, is SQTIHQWPATLVQPVGSPLSLECTVEGTSNPNLYWYRQAAGRGLQLLFYSVGIGQISSEVPQNLSASRPQDRQFILSSKKLLLSDSGFYLCASRQGPQDTQYFGPGTRLTVL.

Comment on this clone: Lacking the conserved final phenylalanine or tryptophan, this CDR3 likely reflects a read error. The DNA is left out, because the CDR3 cannot be placed on it with certainty; the CDR3 is given as TCRdb lists it. The CDR3 loop is CASSDRDPLHV. The V and J genes are TRBV7-9 and TRBJ1-1; TRBD1 is the table's D call, not checked against the DNA. CDR1 and CDR2 (germline): SEHNR, FQNEAQ (reference sequence). The CDR3 numbers 11 amino acids, ends counted.

This clone was counted between two and nine times. Germline and junction disagree at one end, which may indicate a read error. This chain links TRBV7-9 with TRBJ1-3; perhaps TRBD1 as D (6 bases). The CDR3 sequence is 17 residues long. Germline CDR1 SEHNR, CDR2 FQNEAQ (reference sequence). The CDR3 DNA reads TGTTCCAGCAGCTTAGTTTCCAGGGGATCATCTGGAAACACCATATATTTT. Residues: CSSSLVSRGSSGNTIYF.

This rearrangement joins TRBV11-2 to TRBJ1-5; D is uncertain. From germline, CDR1 is SGHAT and CDR2 FQNNGV. The CDR3 contains 13 residues. Trimming cost V 3 bases and J 7 bases, with 10 bases left between them. CDR3: CASSLRRAQPQHF. The CDR3 nucleotides are TGTGCCAGCAGCTTGCGGAGGGCGCAGCCCCAGCATTTT.

The chain employs TRBV28 and TRBJ1-2; no clear D gene. This CDR3 region has 14 residues. CDR1 and CDR2 (germline): MDHEN, SYDVKM. V lost 3 bases and J 7 bases, leaving 15 bases between the germline ends. Here the CDR3 reads CASSFESRSGGYTF. The CDR3 DNA reads as TGTGCCAGCAGTTTTGAGTCCAGGTCAGGTGGCTACACCTTC.

The CDR3 reads CASSPGQGNSYNEQFF. The CDR3 DNA sequence: TGTGCCAGCAGTCCGGGACAGGGGAATTCCTACAATGAGCAGTTCTTC. The V call is TRBV27, the J call TRBJ2-1, with 10 bases aligning to TRBD1. With 5 bases clipped from V and 1 base from J, the junction kept 5 bases outside the gene matches. The CDR3 spans 16 residues. Germline CDR1 reads MNHEY; CDR2 reads SMNVEV (reference sequence).

This clone was recorded a few times. The chain recombines TRBV4-2 with TRBJ1-5; D is undetermined. Germline assignment: CDR1 LGHNA and CDR2 YNFKEQ. Deletions cut 1 base from V and 0 bases from J, with 10 bases between. The CDR3 is 16 residues long. The CDR3 nucleotides are TGTGCCAGCAGCCAAGGGGTACGGGGTAGCAATCAGCCCCAGCATTTT. It yields the protein CASSQGVRGSNQPQHF.

The gene calls are TRBV28 and TRBJ1-4; 7 nucleotides align to TRBD1. J was trimmed by 4 bases and V by 1 base; bases with no gene match: 6. This CDR3 has 16 residues. The V gene's germline CDR1 is MDHEN and CDR2 SYDVKM. CDR3 sequence: CASSLYQGDRNEKLFF. The CDR3 nucleotides are TGTGCCAGCAGTTTATACCAGGGGGACCGTAATGAAAAACTGTTTTTT.